The 25 T cell receptor beta chains below were found in one sample sequenced in a study of sequential checkpoint blockade in melanoma (dated by TCRdb to between 2018 and 2020). Libraries were constructed by the immunoSEQ multiplex PCR assay. Not all clones reach the TCRdb copy of this immuneACCESS table, which keeps in-frame sequences only. Checked studies attribute under half of the gap to unresolved V genes and leave the rest unexplained. The sample data list about 14,000 clones, and over 50% of these were observed just once. The ten largest clonotypes hold 15% to 20% of the sample. The sample's treatment or condition label, decoded: randomized to nivolumab then ipilimumab (arm A) or the reverse (arm B). Sequences were derived from CD8+ T cells sorted from blood (inferred from file names), sampled from a patient given nivolumab and ipilimumab in sequence. The origin of the receptors is a human donor with melanoma.

The rearrangement links TRBV4-1 to TRBJ1-2; D is possibly TRBD1 (5 bases). Between the trimmed V and J ends, which lost 1 base and 5 bases, there was a span of 20 bases. The CDR3 sequence is 17 residues long. The V gene's germline CDR1 is MGHRA and CDR2 YSYEKL. This CDR3 reads CASSQAWGGQGLYGYTF. The CDR3 bases are TGCGCCAGCAGCCAAGCTTGGGGAGGGCAGGGTTTATATGGCTACACCTTC.

The gene calls are TRBV7-9 and TRBJ1-1, with D possibly TRBD1 on 5 matching bases. The CDR3 is made up of 16 amino acids. With 5 bases removed from V and 6 bases from J, the gap between germline ends came to 22 bases. The germline V gene encodes CDR1 SEHNR and CDR2 FQNEAQ (reference sequence). The CDR3 bases are TGTGCCAGCAGCCCTAGCGACCAGGGCGGGTGGGCTGAAGCTTTCTTT. Translated: CASSPSDQGGWAEAFF.

This rearrangement joins TRBV18 to TRBJ2-7; 7 bases match TRBD1. Trimming took 3 bases from V and 2 from J; bases not matched to a gene: 7. The CDR3 extends over 15 amino acids. The germline CDR1 and CDR2 sequences are KGHSH and LQKENI. The CDR3 spells CASSPLDRPTYEQYF. In DNA form, the CDR3 reads TGTGCCAGCTCACCCTTGGACAGGCCAACCTACGAGCAGTACTTC.

The chain recombines TRBV28 with TRBJ1-5; 8 nucleotides agree with TRBD1. Germline CDR1 and CDR2: MDHEN and SYDVKM. The CDR3 consists of 14 residues. J was trimmed by 3 bases and V by 3 bases; bases with no gene match: 1. DNA of the CDR3: TGTGCCAGCAGTTTGACAGGGGTCAATCAGCCCCAGCATTTT. Its translation is CASSLTGVNQPQHF.

The chain uses TRBV5-8 and TRBJ1-2, with D hard to call. The V end was cut by 4 bases, the J end by 5 bases, with 12 bases between. The length of the CDR3 is 13 residues. Looked up from germline, CDR1 is SGHTS and CDR2 is YDEGEE. In DNA form, the CDR3 reads TGTGCCAGCAGCGCCTCGACCGGGTATGGCTACACCTTC. Translating it yields CASSASTGYGYTF.

This rearrangement joins TRBV19 to TRBJ1-1; D is unresolved. The CDR3 has 14 residues. Germline values: CDR1 LNHDA, CDR2 SQIVND (reference sequence). Trimming removed 1 base at V and 1 base at J, with 7 bases between. The CDR3 loop is CASSIGQANTEAFF. The CDR3 coding sequence is TGTGCCAGTAGTATAGGTCAGGCGAACACTGAAGCTTTCTTT.

The genes are TRBV6-6 and TRBJ2-7, with 11 nucleotides matching TRBD2. There are 14 residues in the CDR3. Germline-derived CDR1 and CDR2 are MNHNY and SVGAGI (reference sequence). The trim removed 8 bases at V and 4 bases at J, leaving 7 bases unmatched. The CDR3, as DNA: TGTGCCAGCGGCTTCGGGACTAGCGGATACGAGCAGTACTTC. Its protein is CASGFGTSGYEQYF.

The CDR3 DNA reads TGTGCCAGCAGTCGCGGGACTAGCGGGCTCGACTACGAGCAGTACTTC. Translation: CASSRGTSGLDYEQYF. The chain carries TRBV27 and TRBJ2-7, with 12 bases matching TRBD2. V trimming: 5 bases; J trimming: 3 bases; junction bases outside the gene matches: 8. This CDR3 is 16 amino acids long. The germline gives CDR1 MNHEY, CDR2 SMNVEV (reference sequence).

The genes are TRBV21-1 and TRBJ1-5; the tabulated D call, TRBD1, remains unverified against the DNA. TRBV21-1 is a pseudogene locus. The length of the CDR3 is 17 residues. The CDR3 coding sequence is TGTGCCAGCAGACGTAGTTCAGGGAAAGATGGCAATCAGCCCCAGCATTTT. It yields the protein CASRRSSGKDGNQPQHF.

The chain is built from TRBV28 and TRBJ2-1; D remains unclear. The CDR3 sequence is 15 residues long. The V end was cut by 4 bases, the J end by 4 bases, with 14 bases between. The V gene's germline CDR1 is MDHEN and CDR2 SYDVKM. As DNA, the CDR3 is TGTGCCAGCAGTTATCTCGACACAACTTACAATGAGCAGTTCTTC. This encodes CASSYLDTTYNEQFF.

The chain links TRBV5-4 to TRBJ2-6; 11 bases are a match to TRBD2. Germline V gene sequence: CDR1 SGHNT, CDR2 YYREEE (reference sequence). The CDR3 extends over 17 amino acids. J lost 2 bases, V lost 2 bases, and 3 bases had no gene match. This CDR3 is CASSFIAGGAGANVLTF. CDR3 in DNA: TGTGCCAGCAGCTTTATAGCGGGAGGGGCTGGGGCCAACGTCCTGACTTTC. The full variable domain, completed using reference TRBV5-4 and TRBJ2-6, is ETGVTQSPTHLIKTRGQQVTLRCSSQSGHNTVSWYQQALGQGPQFIFQYYREEENGRGNFPPRFSGLQFPNYSSELNVNALELDDSALYLCASSFIAGGAGANVLTFGAGSRLTVL.

The chain links TRBV6-6 to TRBJ2-7; D is possibly TRBD1 (5 bases). The germline gives CDR1 MNHNY, CDR2 SVGAGI (reference sequence). The CDR3 length is 15 residues. Trimming removed 2 bases at V and 2 bases at J, with 13 bases between. The CDR3 bases are TGTGCCAGCAGTTACGGTGCAGGGCCCACCTACGAGCAGTACTTC. This codes for CASSYGAGPTYEQYF.

This chain links TRBV9 with TRBJ1-2; TRBD1 might be the D (6 bases). Trimming removed 4 bases from V and 3 bases from J, with 13 bases in between. The germline V gene encodes CDR1 SGDLS and CDR2 YYNGEE. The CDR3 contains 14 residues. The DNA for the CDR3 is TGTGCCAGCAGCCTGGGGGCAGGAGACTATGGCTACACCTTC. It specifies CASSLGAGDYGYTF.

The rearrangement links TRBV6-1 to TRBJ2-3, with 11 bases aligning to TRBD2. CDR1 and CDR2 (germline): MNHNS, SASEGT. The CDR3 runs to 19 residues. V lost 3 bases to trimming and J lost 5 bases; unmatched junction nucleotides: 16. CDR3 DNA sequence: TGTGCCAGCAGTGACACTACCGGGACTAGCGGTTTACAGGGAGATACGCAGTATTTT. Translated: CASSDTTGTSGLQGDTQYF.

This chain uses TRBV27 with TRBJ2-7; D may be TRBD1 (5 bases). This CDR3 has 15 residues. Germline CDR1 MNHEY, CDR2 SMNVEV (reference sequence). Trimming shortened V by 5 bases and J by 0 bases, and 14 bases separated the two germline ends. CDR3 nucleotides: TGTGCCAGCAGTCCCACGACAGATATCTCCTACGAGCAGTACTTC. It is translated as CASSPTTDISYEQYF.

The J gene is TRBJ2-1, the V gene TRBV5-1, with no clear D. The germline V and J ends were trimmed by 4 bases and 10 bases, with 12 bases remaining between them. The CDR3 has 12 residues. Germline V gives CDR1 SGHRS, CDR2 YFSETQ. The CDR3 loop is CASSPPGWEQFF. CDR3 coding DNA: TGCGCCAGCAGCCCCCCCGGGTGGGAGCAGTTCTTC.

The V gene is TRBV19, the J gene TRBJ2-1; 7 bases match TRBD2. Germline-derived CDR1 and CDR2 are LNHDA and SQIVND (reference sequence). Germline trimming cut 1 base from V and 10 bases from J; bases unmatched to any gene: 7. CDR3 size: 14 residues. This CDR3 reads CASSIVRLAQEQFF. The CDR3 DNA follows: TGTGCCAGTAGTATAGTGAGACTAGCACAGGAGCAGTTCTTC.

The CDR3 sequence is CAISEEGGANEQFF. DNA for the CDR3: TGTGCCATCAGTGAGGAGGGGGGGGCGAATGAGCAGTTCTTC. The chain uses TRBV10-3 and TRBJ2-1; D perhaps matches TRBD2 (7 bases). V was pared by 2 bases and J by 7 bases, with 12 bases between. CDR1 and CDR2 (germline): ENHRY, SYGVKD. The length of the CDR3 is 14 residues.

V is TRBV9 and J is TRBJ1-2, with a tentative D call TRBD1 (6 bases). The CDR3 has 15 amino acids. Trimming took off 0 bases at V and 0 bases at J, with 9 bases between the two ends. Germline loops: CDR1 SGDLS, CDR2 YYNGEE. The DNA of the CDR3 is TGTGCCAGCAGCGTAGAACAGGGCCCTAACTATGGCTACACCTTC. Its protein is CASSVEQGPNYGYTF.

This clone was seen a handful of times. This rearrangement joins TRBV5-5 to TRBJ1-2; 9 nucleotides align to TRBD1. J lost 5 bases, V lost 8 bases, and 10 bases had no gene match. CDR1 is SGHKS and CDR2 is YYEKEE in the germline V gene (reference sequence). The CDR3 is 14 amino acids. In DNA, the CDR3 is TGTGCCAGTATAAACAGGGGGCGCCGGTATGGCTACACCTTC. Amino acids: CASINRGRRYGYTF.

The V and J genes are TRBV7-7 and TRBJ2-2, with 12 bases that match TRBD2. Germline CDR1 and CDR2: SSHAT and FNYEAQ (reference sequence). J gave up 0 bases and V 5 bases, and 13 bases lay outside the gene matches. This CDR3 comprises 20 residues. CDR3 amino acids: CASSDNDGLAGTPNTGELFF. CDR3 sequence (DNA): TGTGCCAGCAGCGACAATGACGGACTAGCGGGAACCCCGAACACCGGGGAGCTGTTTTTT. Drawing the rest from reference TRBV7-7 and TRBJ2-2, the complete variable domain is GAGVSQSPRYKVTKRGQDVTLRCDPISSHATLYWYQQALGQGPEFLTYFNYEAQPDKSGLPSDRFSAERPEGSISTLTIQRTEQRDSAMYRCASSDNDGLAGTPNTGELFFGEGSRLTVL.

The genes are TRBV7-9 and TRBJ2-7; 13 positions agree with TRBD2. The CDR3 loop spans 16 amino acids. J lost 6 bases, V lost 5 bases, and 10 bases had no gene match. The germline V gene has CDR1 SEHNR and CDR2 FQNEAQ (reference sequence). Written as DNA, the CDR3 is TGTGCCAGCAGCCAAGGGACTAGCGGGAACCCTCGCGAGCAGTACTTC. It encodes CASSQGTSGNPREQYF.

V and J are TRBV14 and TRBJ2-1; TRBD1 matches 8 bases. Looked up from germline, CDR1 is SGHDN and CDR2 is FVKESK. Germline trimming cut 0 bases from V and 8 bases from J; bases unmatched to any gene: 6. The CDR3 consists of 15 residues. The CDR3 DNA reads as TGTGCCAGCAGCCAAGATGACAGGGGCAGGGATGAGCAGTTCTTC. This encodes CASSQDDRGRDEQFF. Supplemented by reference TRBV14 and TRBJ2-1, the full variable domain reads EAGVTQFPSHSVIEKGQTVTLRCDPISGHDNLYWYRRVMGKEIKFLLHFVKESKQDESGMPNNRFLAERTGGTYSTLKVQPAELEDSGVYFCASSQDDRGRDEQFFGPGTRLTVL.

Only a few counts were recorded for this clone. V usage is TRBV13 and J usage is TRBJ1-3; D gene uncertain. Germline values: CDR1 PRHDT, CDR2 FYEKMQ (reference sequence). This CDR3 has 16 residues. The germline V and J ends were trimmed by 0 bases and 0 bases, with 9 bases remaining between them. CDR3 sequence (DNA): TGTGCCAGCAGCTTAGGCCTAGCCGTCTCTGGAAACACCATATATTTT. It encodes CASSLGLAVSGNTIYF.

The chain employs TRBV5-1 and TRBJ2-3; 10 bases are a match to TRBD2. The CDR3 spans 17 residues. V was clipped by 5 bases and J by 2 bases; unmatched bases: 11. Germline V gene sequence: CDR1 SGHRS, CDR2 YFSETQ. The CDR3 protein is CASSSPLAGGLTDTQYF. The CDR3 DNA is TGCGCCAGCAGTTCTCCCTTAGCGGGGGGACTCACAGATACGCAGTATTTT.